This is a list of T cell receptor beta chains from one sample in a study of T cell clonotyping in hematopoietic cell transplantation. Clones were sequenced by immunoSEQ multiplex PCR, and TCRdb holds only the in-frame ones, with some missing. The sample shows more than 15,000 clones, roughly 88% of them seen only once. Sequenced input: peripheral blood mononuclear cells. The receptors come from a woman aged 40 to 50 in good health. Some clones in this sample may be carry-over from other donors' samples. The CDR3 runs from the conserved cysteine through the conserved F or W. The D gene is left open where the match is weak. Size is stated for part of the rows, as once, few or many counts, or as a class when the clone is expanded.

v_call	j_call	d_call	clone_size	cdr3_aa	cdr3_nt
TRBV7-9	TRBJ1-2	TRBD1	-	CASSQQAGTGTYGYTF	TGTGCCAGCAGCCAGCAAGCAGGGACAGGGACCTATGGCTACACCTTC
TRBV7-7	TRBJ2-5	TRBD2	-	CASSYGLAGGEETQYF	TGTGCCAGCAGCTACGGACTAGCGGGAGGGGAAGAGACCCAGTACTTC
TRBV2	TRBJ2-7	TRBD1	-	CASMTDRRTYEQYF	TGTGCCAGCATGACGGACAGGAGAACCTACGAGCAGTACTTC
TRBV20-1	TRBJ2-7	-	-	CSARGLNEQYF	TGCAGTGCTAGAGGACTAAACGAGCAGTACTTC
TRBV6-5	TRBJ2-5	-	-	CASTFGETQYF	TGTGCCAGCACCTTCGGGGAGACCCAGTACTTC
TRBV2	TRBJ2-7	-	once	CASTLLSTGPESEQYF	TGTGCCAGCACCCTACTCTCGACAGGCCCCGAGTCAGAGCAGTACTTC
TRBV5-4	TRBJ2-7	-	once	CASSLAGSYEQYF	TGTGCCAGCAGCTTGGCCGGCTCCTACGAGCAGTACTTC
TRBV6-5	TRBJ1-5	-	-	CASSPGWVQPQHF	TGTGCCAGCAGTCCTGGGTGGGTTCAGCCCCAGCATTTT
TRBV11-3	TRBJ2-7	-	-	CASSKTIGGVRSYEQYF	TGTGCCAGCAGCAAGACGATCGGCGGTGTACGCTCCTACGAGCAGTACTTC
TRBV7-6	TRBJ2-7	TRBD2	-	CASSSATSGASYEQYF	TGTGCCAGCAGCTCCGCGACTAGCGGAGCCTCCTACGAGCAGTACTTC
TRBV28	TRBJ2-2	-	-	CASSSTLGGGGVTGELFF	TGTGCCAGCAGTTCTACTCTGGGGGGCGGGGGAGTCACCGGGGAGCTGTTTTTT
TRBV5-1	TRBJ2-7	-	-	CASSLQTDPYEQYF	TGCGCCAGCAGCCTACAGACAGATCCCTACGAGCAGTACTTC
TRBV29-1	TRBJ1-1	-	-	CSVWRENTEAFF	TGCAGCGTCTGGAGGGAAAACACTGAAGCTTTCTTT
TRBV10-1	TRBJ1-1	-	-	CATSGDLNTEAFF	TGCGCCACGTCGGGAGATTTGAACACTGAAGCTTTCTTT
TRBV7-9	TRBJ1-2	-	-	CASSYLTEVGSYTF	TGTGCCAGCAGCTACTTGACCGAAGTAGGAAGCTACACCTTC
TRBV27	TRBJ2-2	-	-	CASSFSTGELFF	TGTGCCAGCAGTTTCTCCACCGGGGAGCTGTTTTTT
TRBV10-3	TRBJ1-1	-	-	CAISEGFGASHTEAFF	TGTGCCATCAGTGAAGGCTTCGGGGCAAGTCACACTGAAGCTTTCTTT
TRBV7-9	TRBJ2-7	-	-	CASSLGTTPSREQYF	TGTGCCAGCAGCTTGGGGACAACTCCTAGCCGCGAGCAGTACTTC
TRBV5-6	TRBJ2-2	-	-	CASSFLGFDTGELFF	TGTGCCAGCAGCTTTTTAGGGTTTGACACCGGGGAGCTGTTTTTT
TRBV6-1	TRBJ2-5	-	-	CASSVMGRNQETQYF	TGTGCCAGCAGTGTAATGGGGCGGAACCAAGAGACCCAGTACTTC
TRBV25-1	TRBJ2-5	TRBD2	-	CASSESAGGGKETQYF	TGTGCCAGCAGTGAATCGGCGGGAGGGGGAAAAGAGACCCAGTACTTC
TRBV6-5	TRBJ1-5	-	-	CASSYKGNQPQHF	TGTGCCAGCAGTTACAAGGGAAATCAGCCCCAGCATTTT
TRBV19	TRBJ2-2	-	-	CASSKERAYTGELFF	TGTGCCAGTAGTAAAGAGCGGGCTTACACCGGGGAGCTGTTTTTT
TRBV28	TRBJ1-3	-	-	CASSLVVGQNSGNTIYF	TGTGCCAGCAGTTTAGTGGTAGGGCAGAACTCTGGAAACACCATATATTTT
TRBV5-8	TRBJ1-5	TRBD1	few	CASSSGQGAKQPQHF	TGTGCCAGCAGCTCTGGACAGGGGGCAAAGCAGCCCCAGCATTTT
TRBV27	TRBJ1-2	TRBD1	once	CASGQGAGDYTF	TGTGCCAGCGGCCAGGGGGCTGGGGACTACACCTTC
TRBV29-1	TRBJ1-4	TRBD1	-	CSVITTGSNEKLFF	TGCAGCGTTATAACGACAGGGTCTAATGAAAAACTGTTTTTT
TRBV18	TRBJ1-2	-	-	CASSTQGSGYGYTF	TGTGCCAGCTCTACCCAGGGGAGTGGGTATGGCTACACCTTC
TRBV27	TRBJ1-2	TRBD1	-	CATGTAYGYTF	TGTGCCACCGGGACAGCCTATGGCTACACCTTC